The clone carrying this T cell receptor beta chain was picked up a small number of times. Its antigen is still unknown. A read error may account for a junction end that differs from germline. The data belong to a study of identical twins. A single record per CDR3 protein comes from TCRdb applying MiXCR to the 5' RACE reads. The table records about 470,000 distinct CDR3 sequences, 20% to 25% of them present only once. Study findings and constraints: Within monozygotic twins, out-of-frame TCR alpha sharing was underestimated by the models.

The CDR3 length is 14 residues. Germline CDR1 and CDR2: SSHAT and FNYEAQ (reference sequence). This sample also appeared in a second study, on T cells expressing NK-cell markers.

The rearrangement joins TRBV7-7 to TRBJ2-7; the D is unclear. The sequence was collected from a woman aged 18 to 35 in good health. The sample comprised CD4+ T cells sorted from blood. In nucleotides, the CDR3 is TGTGCTAGCAGCTTAGACCGGCACAGCGACGAGCAGTACTTC. This encodes CASSLDRHSDEQYF. Based on the CDR3 plus reference TRBV7-7 and TRBJ2-7, the full variable domain is GAGVSQSPRYKVTKRGQDVTLRCDPISSHATLYWYQQALGQGPEFLTYFNYEAQPDKSGLPSDRFSAERPEGSISTLTIQRTEQRDSAMYRCASSLDRHSDEQYFGPGTRLTVT.